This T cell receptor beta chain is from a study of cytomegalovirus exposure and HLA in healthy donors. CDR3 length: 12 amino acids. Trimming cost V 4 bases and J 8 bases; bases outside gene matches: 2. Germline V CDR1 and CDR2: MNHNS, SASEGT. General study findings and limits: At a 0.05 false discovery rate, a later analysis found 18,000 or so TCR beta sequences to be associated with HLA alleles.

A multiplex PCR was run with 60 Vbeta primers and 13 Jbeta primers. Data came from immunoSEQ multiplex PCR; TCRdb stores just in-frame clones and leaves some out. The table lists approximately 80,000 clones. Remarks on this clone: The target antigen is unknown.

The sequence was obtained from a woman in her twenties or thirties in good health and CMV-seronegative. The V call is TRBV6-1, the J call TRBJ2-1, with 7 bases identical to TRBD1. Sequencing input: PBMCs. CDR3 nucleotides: TGTGCCAGCAGTGGAGGGGGCGATGAGCAGTTCTTC. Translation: CASSGGGDEQFF.